The T cell receptor beta chain under discussion was sequenced for a study of blood T cell repertoires in COVID-19. About the study: Nucleic acid was either cDNA or gDNA, and it came from T cells, B-cell-depleted T cells, or PBMCs.

Participant age was roughly 18 to 100 years, and participants resided in approximately 25 US areas. Participant reports of clinical history set cohort assignment. Germline V gives CDR1 SNHLY, CDR2 FYNNEI. Trimming cost V 3 bases and J 4 bases; bases outside gene matches: 6. The CDR3 extends over 15 amino acids. Original data processing: It was from reference gene primer amplification that nucleated cell counts were estimated. Libraries were prepared by immunoSEQ multiplex PCR; TCRdb keeps only in-frame clonotypes and omits some of them. V and J calls and clone size are as listed in that table; D and trimming were resolved from the DNA. Among approximately 250,000 clones listed, more than 85% were seen once.

This chain uses TRBV2 with TRBJ2-3; the match to TRBD1 covers 8 bases. The source is a man aged 40-50 years who had been exposed to COVID-19. Specimen: PBMCs or T cells enriched from blood (not recorded which). The CDR3 DNA reads as TGTGCCAGCAGTGAGGGCAGGGGGCAAGCAGATACGCAGTATTTT. Its translation: CASSEGRGQADTQYF.